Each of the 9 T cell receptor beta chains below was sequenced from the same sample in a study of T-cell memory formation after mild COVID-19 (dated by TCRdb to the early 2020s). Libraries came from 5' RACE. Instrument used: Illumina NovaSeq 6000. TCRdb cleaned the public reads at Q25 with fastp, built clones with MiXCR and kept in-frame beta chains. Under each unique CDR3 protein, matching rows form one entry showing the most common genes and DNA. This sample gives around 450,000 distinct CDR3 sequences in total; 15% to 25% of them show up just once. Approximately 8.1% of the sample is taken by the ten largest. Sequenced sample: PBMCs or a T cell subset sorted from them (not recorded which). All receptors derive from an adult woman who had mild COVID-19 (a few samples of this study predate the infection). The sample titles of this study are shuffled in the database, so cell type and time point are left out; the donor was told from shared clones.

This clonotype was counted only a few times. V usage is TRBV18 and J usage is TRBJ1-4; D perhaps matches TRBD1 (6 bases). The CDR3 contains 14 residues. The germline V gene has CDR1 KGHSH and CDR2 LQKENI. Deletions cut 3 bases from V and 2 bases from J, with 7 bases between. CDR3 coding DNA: TGTGCCAGCTCACCGGGACACACTAATGAAAAACTGTTTTTT. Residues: CASSPGHTNEKLFF.

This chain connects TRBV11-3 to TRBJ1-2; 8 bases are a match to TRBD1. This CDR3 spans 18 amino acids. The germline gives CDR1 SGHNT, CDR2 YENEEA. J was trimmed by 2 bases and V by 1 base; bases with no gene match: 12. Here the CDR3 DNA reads TGTGCCAGCAGCTTAGCATGGCGCGGGACAGGTGCAAACTATGGCTACACCTTC. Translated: CASSLAWRGTGANYGYTF.

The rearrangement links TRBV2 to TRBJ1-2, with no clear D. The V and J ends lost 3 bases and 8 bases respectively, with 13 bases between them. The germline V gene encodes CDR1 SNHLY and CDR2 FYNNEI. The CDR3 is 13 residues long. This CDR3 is CASSDRPIGGYTF. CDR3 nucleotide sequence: TGTGCCAGCAGTGACAGGCCTATCGGAGGCTACACCTTC.

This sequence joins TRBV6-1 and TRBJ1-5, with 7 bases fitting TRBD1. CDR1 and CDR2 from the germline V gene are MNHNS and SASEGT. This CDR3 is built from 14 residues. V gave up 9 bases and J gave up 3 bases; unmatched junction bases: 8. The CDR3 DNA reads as TGTGCCAGTACAGGACAGGTGGACAATCAGCCCCAGCATTTT. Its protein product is CASTGQVDNQPQHF.

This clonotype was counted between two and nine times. CDR3 sequence (DNA): TGTGCCAGCAGCCAAAGGGGGGACTTACTATCCTACGAGCAGTACTTC. Amino acid sequence: CASSQRGDLLSYEQYF. This rearrangement joins TRBV3-1 to TRBJ2-7, with D perhaps assigned TRBD1 or TRBD2 (6 bases each). Trimming pared 2 bases from V and 1 base from J, leaving 15 bases between. CDR1 LGHDT and CDR2 YNNKEL come from the germline V gene (reference sequence). CDR3 size: 16 residues.

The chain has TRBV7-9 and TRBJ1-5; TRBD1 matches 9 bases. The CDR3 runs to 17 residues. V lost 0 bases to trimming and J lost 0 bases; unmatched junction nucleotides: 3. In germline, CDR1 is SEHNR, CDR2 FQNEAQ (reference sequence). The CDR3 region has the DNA TGTGCCAGCAGCTTAGCCCGGGACAGGGATAGCAATCAGCCCCAGCATTTT. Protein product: CASSLARDRDSNQPQHF.

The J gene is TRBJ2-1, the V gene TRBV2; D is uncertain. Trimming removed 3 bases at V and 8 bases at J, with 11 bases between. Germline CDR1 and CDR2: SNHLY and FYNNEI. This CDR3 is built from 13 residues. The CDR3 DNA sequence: TGTGCCAGCAGTGAGCCTATTTTTCATGAGCAGTTCTTC. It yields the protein CASSEPIFHEQFF.

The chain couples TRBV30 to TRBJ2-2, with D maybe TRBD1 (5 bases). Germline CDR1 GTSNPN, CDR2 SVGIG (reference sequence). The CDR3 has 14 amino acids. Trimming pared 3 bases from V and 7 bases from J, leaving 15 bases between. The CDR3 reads CAWSPGLGVGELFF. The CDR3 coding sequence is TGTGCCTGGAGCCCAGGTTTAGGGGTCGGGGAGCTGTTTTTT.

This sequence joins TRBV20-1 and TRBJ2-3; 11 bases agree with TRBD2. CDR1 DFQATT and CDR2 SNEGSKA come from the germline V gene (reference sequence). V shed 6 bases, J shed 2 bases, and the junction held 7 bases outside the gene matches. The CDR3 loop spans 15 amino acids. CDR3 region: CSAIGLAGATDTQYF. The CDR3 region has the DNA TGCAGTGCCATCGGACTAGCGGGTGCCACAGATACGCAGTATTTT.